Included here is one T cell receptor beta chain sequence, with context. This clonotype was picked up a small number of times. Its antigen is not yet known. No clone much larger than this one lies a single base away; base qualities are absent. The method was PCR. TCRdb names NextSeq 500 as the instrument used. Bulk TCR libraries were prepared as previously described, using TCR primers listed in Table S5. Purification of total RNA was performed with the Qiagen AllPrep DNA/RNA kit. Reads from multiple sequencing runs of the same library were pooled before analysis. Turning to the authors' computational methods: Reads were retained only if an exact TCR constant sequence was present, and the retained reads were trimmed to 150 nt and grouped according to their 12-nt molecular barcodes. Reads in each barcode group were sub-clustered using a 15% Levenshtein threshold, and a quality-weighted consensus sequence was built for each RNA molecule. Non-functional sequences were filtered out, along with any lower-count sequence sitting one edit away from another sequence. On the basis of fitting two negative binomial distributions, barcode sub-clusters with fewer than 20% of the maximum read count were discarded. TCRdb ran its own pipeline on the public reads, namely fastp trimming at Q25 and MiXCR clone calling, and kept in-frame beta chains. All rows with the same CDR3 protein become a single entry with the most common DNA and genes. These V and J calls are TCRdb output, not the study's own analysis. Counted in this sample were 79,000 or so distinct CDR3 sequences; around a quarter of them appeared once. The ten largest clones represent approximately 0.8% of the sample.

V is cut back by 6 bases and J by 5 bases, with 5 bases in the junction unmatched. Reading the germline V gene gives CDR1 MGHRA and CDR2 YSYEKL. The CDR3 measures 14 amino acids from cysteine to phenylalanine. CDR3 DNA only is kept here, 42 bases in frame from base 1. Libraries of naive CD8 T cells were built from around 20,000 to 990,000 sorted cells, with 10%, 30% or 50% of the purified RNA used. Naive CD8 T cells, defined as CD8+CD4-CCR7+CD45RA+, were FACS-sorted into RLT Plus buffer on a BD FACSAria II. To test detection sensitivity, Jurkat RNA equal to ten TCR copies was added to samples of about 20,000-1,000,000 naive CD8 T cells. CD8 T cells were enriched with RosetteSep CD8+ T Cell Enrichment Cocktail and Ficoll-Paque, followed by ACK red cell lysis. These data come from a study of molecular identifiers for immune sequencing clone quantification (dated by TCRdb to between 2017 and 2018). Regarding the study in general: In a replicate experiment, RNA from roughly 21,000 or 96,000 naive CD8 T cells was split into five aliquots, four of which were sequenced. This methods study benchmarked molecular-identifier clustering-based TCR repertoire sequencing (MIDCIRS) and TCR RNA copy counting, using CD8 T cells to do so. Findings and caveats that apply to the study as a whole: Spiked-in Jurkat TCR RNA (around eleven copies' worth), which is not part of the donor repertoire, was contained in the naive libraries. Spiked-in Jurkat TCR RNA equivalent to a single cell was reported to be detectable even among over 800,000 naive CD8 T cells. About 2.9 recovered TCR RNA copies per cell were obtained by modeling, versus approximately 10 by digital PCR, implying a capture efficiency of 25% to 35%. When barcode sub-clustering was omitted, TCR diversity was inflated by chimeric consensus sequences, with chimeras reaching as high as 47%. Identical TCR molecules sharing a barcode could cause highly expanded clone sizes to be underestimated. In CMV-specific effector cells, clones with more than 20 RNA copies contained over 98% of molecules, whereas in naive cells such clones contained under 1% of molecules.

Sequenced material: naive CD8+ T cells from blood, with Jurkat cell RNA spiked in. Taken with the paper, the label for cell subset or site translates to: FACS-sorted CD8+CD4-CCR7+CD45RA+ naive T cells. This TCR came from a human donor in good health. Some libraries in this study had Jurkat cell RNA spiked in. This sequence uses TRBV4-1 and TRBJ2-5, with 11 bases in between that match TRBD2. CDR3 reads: CASSDSGGAETQYF. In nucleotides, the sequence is TGCGCCAGCAGTGATAGCGGGGGGGCGGAGACCCAGTACTTC.